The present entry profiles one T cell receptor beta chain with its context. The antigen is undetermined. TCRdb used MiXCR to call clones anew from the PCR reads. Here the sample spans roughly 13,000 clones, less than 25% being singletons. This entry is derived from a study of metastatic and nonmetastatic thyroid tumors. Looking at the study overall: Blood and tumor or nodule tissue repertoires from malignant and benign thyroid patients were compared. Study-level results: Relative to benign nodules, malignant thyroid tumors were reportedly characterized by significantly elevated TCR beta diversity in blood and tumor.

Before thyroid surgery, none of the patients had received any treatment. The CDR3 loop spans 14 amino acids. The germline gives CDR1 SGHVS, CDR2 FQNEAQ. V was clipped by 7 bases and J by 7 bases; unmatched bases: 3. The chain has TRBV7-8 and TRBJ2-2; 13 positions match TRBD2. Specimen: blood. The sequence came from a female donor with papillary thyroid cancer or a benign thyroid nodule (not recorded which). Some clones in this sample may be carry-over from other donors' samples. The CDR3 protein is CASIWTSGGGELFF. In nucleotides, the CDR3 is TGTGCCAGCATCTGGACTAGCGGGGGCGGGGAGCTGTTTTTT.